Listed below are T cell receptor beta chains from one sample, sequenced in a study of T cell repertoires in cytomegalovirus infection. Antigen specificity for these receptors is unknown. In TCRdb, the reads were re-called with MiXCR into one record per CDR3 protein. The sample holds 900,000 to 950,000 distinct CDR3 sequences, roughly a third seen once. This specimen was cultured CD8+ T cells from PBMCs, taken from culture after CMV antigen stimulation. Receptor source: a human donor in good health (CMV status not recorded). Some clones in this sample may be carry-over from other donors' samples. Each CDR3 is given with its conserved first and last residue. The D gene is left open where the match is weak. Clone size is not always given. Where it is, it says once, few, many or a class for expanded clones.

cdr3_nt: TGTGCCAGCAGTTACTTCGACGGGACGCCCCTAAGGGAAAAACTGTTTTTT; cdr3_aa: CASSYFDGTPLREKLFF; j_call: TRBJ1-4; clone_size: many; v_call: TRBV6-5; d_call: -
cdr3_nt: TGTGCCATCAGAGAGACAGCGAACACTGAAGCTTTCTTT; cdr3_aa: CAIRETANTEAFF; j_call: TRBJ1-1; clone_size: -; v_call: TRBV10-3; d_call: -
cdr3_nt: TGTGCCACCACCCGAGGAGGCCTAGGGGAGACCCAGTACTTC; cdr3_aa: CATTRGGLGETQYF; j_call: TRBJ2-5; clone_size: -; v_call: TRBV24-1; d_call: -
cdr3_nt: TGTGCCACCCGAGGACTAGCGGAGAACCAAGAGACCCAGTACTTC; cdr3_aa: CATRGLAENQETQYF; j_call: TRBJ2-5; clone_size: -; v_call: TRBV6-2/TRBV6-3; d_call: TRBD2
cdr3_nt: TGTGTCAGACCAGGAGGACCCCTCGAGCAGTACTTC; cdr3_aa: CVRPGGPLEQYF; j_call: TRBJ2-7; clone_size: -; v_call: TRBV27; d_call: -
cdr3_nt: TGTGCCAGCAGCCCAACCCGGGCCAGGGGGCTAGTGAATGAGCAGTTCTTC; cdr3_aa: CASSPTRARGLVNEQFF; j_call: TRBJ2-1; clone_size: few; v_call: TRBV7-8; d_call: TRBD1
cdr3_nt: TGTGCCAGCAGTTTGACTTCCGGGACTAGCGGGGGCACAGATACGCAGTATTTT; cdr3_aa: CASSLTSGTSGGTDTQYF; j_call: TRBJ2-3; clone_size: -; v_call: TRBV28; d_call: TRBD2
cdr3_nt: TGCAGTGCTAGAGAATACCTTTGGGACCATGAGGAGACCCAGTACTTC; cdr3_aa: CSAREYLWDHEETQYF; j_call: TRBJ2-5; clone_size: few; v_call: TRBV20-1; d_call: -
cdr3_nt: TGTGCCAGCAGCCAGTCCACGGGGATCCTCTACAATGAGCAGTTCTTC; cdr3_aa: CASSQSTGILYNEQFF; j_call: TRBJ2-1; clone_size: many; v_call: TRBV11-3; d_call: -
cdr3_nt: TGTGCCAGCAGCTTAAGGGGGGACCAGTACGAGCAGTACTTC; cdr3_aa: CASSLRGDQYEQYF; j_call: TRBJ2-7; clone_size: many; v_call: TRBV7-9; d_call: -
cdr3_nt: TGTGCCAGCACCGACCAACCGGGGGGGCCCTACAATGAGCAGTTCTTC; cdr3_aa: CASTDQPGGPYNEQFF; j_call: TRBJ2-1; clone_size: few; v_call: TRBV6-5; d_call: TRBD2
cdr3_nt: TGTGCCAGCAGATCCCTAAAGAGCCCTTTAAGGGAAAAACTGTTTTTT; cdr3_aa: CASRSLKSPLREKLFF; j_call: TRBJ1-4; clone_size: few; v_call: TRBV27; d_call: -
cdr3_nt: TGCGCCAGCAGAAAACAGACCGCGTCTCAGGGAGATTATGGCTACACCTTC; cdr3_aa: CASRKQTASQGDYGYTF; j_call: TRBJ1-2; clone_size: few; v_call: TRBV4-1; d_call: -
cdr3_nt: TGTGCCAGCAGCTTCACTAGCGGGGGGACTGCCTACGAGCAGTACTTC; cdr3_aa: CASSFTSGGTAYEQYF; j_call: TRBJ2-7; clone_size: few; v_call: TRBV7-9; d_call: TRBD2
cdr3_nt: TGCGCCAGCAGCCAAGCCATGGGGCCTGAAGCTTTCTTT; cdr3_aa: CASSQAMGPEAFF; j_call: TRBJ1-1; clone_size: few; v_call: TRBV4-1; d_call: -
cdr3_nt: TGTGCCAGCAGTCCGGACAGGAGGAAACTGTTTTTT; cdr3_aa: CASSPDRRKLFF; j_call: TRBJ1-4; clone_size: -; v_call: TRBV27; d_call: TRBD1
cdr3_nt: TGTGCCAGCAAAGGAGACCTGGGCGGAACCTACGAGCAGTACTTC; cdr3_aa: CASKGDLGGTYEQYF; j_call: TRBJ2-7; clone_size: few; v_call: TRBV27; d_call: -
cdr3_nt: TGTGCCAGCAGCTCGACAGGGAATCTATATGGCTACACCTTC; cdr3_aa: CASSSTGNLYGYTF; j_call: TRBJ1-2; clone_size: many; v_call: TRBV7-2; d_call: TRBD1
cdr3_nt: TGTGCCAGCATGGTGGGAGACTATGGCTACACCTTC; cdr3_aa: CASMVGDYGYTF; j_call: TRBJ1-2; clone_size: few; v_call: TRBV2; d_call: -
cdr3_nt: TGCAGTGCAAAAGTAACGGTCCTTAACTATGGCTACACCTTC; cdr3_aa: CSAKVTVLNYGYTF; j_call: TRBJ1-2; clone_size: -; v_call: TRBV20-1; d_call: -
cdr3_nt: TGTGCCAGCAGCTTGGGCAGGGCGACCGAGCAGTACTTC; cdr3_aa: CASSLGRATEQYF; j_call: TRBJ2-7; clone_size: few; v_call: TRBV7-6; d_call: -
cdr3_nt: TGTGCCAGCAGTTTAAATCACGGGGCCCGGGACAATGAGCAGTTCTTC; cdr3_aa: CASSLNHGARDNEQFF; j_call: TRBJ2-1; clone_size: many; v_call: TRBV27; d_call: -
cdr3_nt: TGTGCCAGCAGCTTAGAAGCGGGGGTGGAGACCCAGTACTTC; cdr3_aa: CASSLEAGVETQYF; j_call: TRBJ2-5; clone_size: once; v_call: TRBV7-4; d_call: TRBD2